This is a list of T cell receptor beta chains from one sample in a study of blood T cell repertoires in COVID-19. The table came from immunoSEQ multiplex PCR; TCRdb's copy has only in-frame clones and leaves some out. The sample holds some 260,000 clones, 70% to 85% seen once. Sequences were obtained from peripheral blood. The receptors here all came from a woman older than 75 with acute or convalescent COVID-19. Each CDR3 is given with its conserved first and last residue. A D gene is named only where the DNA matches it firmly. The listing skips clone size in some rows; elsewhere it reads once, few, many or a size class.

J gene: TRBJ2-5
D gene: TRBD2
V gene: TRBV6-1
clone size: NA
CDR3 protein: CASSEMIAGRETQYF
CDR3 DNA: TGTGCCAGCAGTGAAATGATAGCGGGAAGAGAGACCCAGTACTTC

J gene: TRBJ2-1
D gene: TRBD1
V gene: TRBV29-1
clone size: NA
CDR3 protein: CSVDAATGAYNEQFF
CDR3 DNA: TGCAGCGTTGATGCCGCGACAGGGGCCTACAATGAGCAGTTCTTC

J gene: TRBJ2-1
D gene: TRBD2
V gene: TRBV5-4
clone size: NA
CDR3 protein: CASTPGSWRGTKTYNEQFF
CDR3 DNA: TGTGCCAGCACCCCGGGAAGTTGGCGGGGGACCAAGACCTACAATGAGCAGTTCTTC

J gene: TRBJ1-4
D gene: TRBD1
V gene: TRBV28
clone size: NA
CDR3 protein: CASSLRGLRKTNEKLFF
CDR3 DNA: TGTGCCAGCAGCCTCAGGGGGTTAAGGAAAACTAATGAAAAACTGTTTTTT

J gene: TRBJ1-1
D gene: NA
V gene: TRBV7-9
clone size: NA
CDR3 protein: CASSKTSGTEAFF
CDR3 DNA: TGTGCCAGCAGCAAGACCTCGGGCACTGAAGCTTTCTTT

J gene: TRBJ2-3
D gene: NA
V gene: TRBV5-4
clone size: NA
CDR3 protein: CASSLAASSTDTQYF
CDR3 DNA: TGTGCCAGCAGCTTGGCCGCCAGTAGCACAGATACGCAGTATTTT

J gene: TRBJ2-5
D gene: TRBD1
V gene: TRBV11-2
clone size: NA
CDR3 protein: CASSQGQGRETQYF
CDR3 DNA: TGTGCCAGCAGCCAAGGACAGGGCCGGGAGACCCAGTACTTC

J gene: TRBJ1-5
D gene: NA
V gene: TRBV12-1
clone size: NA
CDR3 protein: CASSFVVVDSSNQPQHF
CDR3 DNA: TGTGCCAGCAGCTTTGTTGTCGTGGACAGTAGCAATCAGCCCCAGCATTTT

J gene: TRBJ2-3
D gene: TRBD2
V gene: TRBV5-1
clone size: NA
CDR3 protein: CASSLAAGASTDTQYF
CDR3 DNA: TGCGCCAGCAGCTTGGCGGCGGGAGCCTCCACAGATACGCAGTATTTT

J gene: TRBJ1-4
D gene: NA
V gene: TRBV4-3
clone size: NA
CDR3 protein: CASSQQGGTLEKLFF
CDR3 DNA: TGCGCCAGCAGCCAACAGGGCGGAACACTTGAAAAACTGTTTTTT

J gene: TRBJ2-6
D gene: NA
V gene: TRBV7-9
clone size: NA
CDR3 protein: CASSLLSGSGANVLTF
CDR3 DNA: TGTGCCAGCAGCTTATTATCTGGGAGTGGGGCCAACGTCCTGACTTTC

J gene: TRBJ1-2
D gene: TRBD1
V gene: TRBV27
clone size: NA
CDR3 protein: CASSLRGQGASGYTF
CDR3 DNA: TGTGCCAGCAGTTTACGAGGACAGGGGGCTTCTGGCTACACCTTC

J gene: TRBJ1-1
D gene: NA
V gene: TRBV6-5
clone size: NA
CDR3 protein: CASSYNGNTEAFF
CDR3 DNA: TGTGCCAGCAGTTACAACGGGAACACTGAAGCTTTCTTT

J gene: TRBJ2-3
D gene: TRBD2
V gene: TRBV5-1
clone size: NA
CDR3 protein: CASSSAGGRSDTQYF
CDR3 DNA: TGCGCCAGCAGCTCCGCGGGGGGGAGATCAGATACGCAGTATTTT

J gene: TRBJ2-7
D gene: TRBD1
V gene: TRBV6-1
clone size: NA
CDR3 protein: CASSEVQGQSEQYF
CDR3 DNA: TGTGCCAGCAGTGAAGTACAGGGGCAGAGTGAGCAGTACTTC

J gene: TRBJ2-1
D gene: NA
V gene: TRBV3-1/TRBV3-2
clone size: NA
CDR3 protein: CASSHVGGPLKGEQFF
CDR3 DNA: TGTGCCAGCAGCCACGTGGGGGGTCCTCTTAAGGGCGAGCAGTTCTTC

J gene: TRBJ1-2
D gene: NA
V gene: TRBV30
clone size: NA
CDR3 protein: CAWSVTGGYGYTF
CDR3 DNA: TGTGCCTGGAGTGTAACCGGCGGTTATGGCTACACCTTC

J gene: TRBJ2-7
D gene: TRBD1
V gene: TRBV5-1
clone size: NA
CDR3 protein: CASSRTGESSYEQYF
CDR3 DNA: TGCGCCAGCAGCCGGACAGGGGAAAGCTCCTACGAGCAGTACTTC

J gene: TRBJ1-5
D gene: TRBD1
V gene: TRBV5-1
clone size: NA
CDR3 protein: CASSPGTGNNQPQHF
CDR3 DNA: TGCGCCAGCAGCCCGGGGACAGGCAACAATCAGCCCCAGCATTTT

J gene: TRBJ1-1
D gene: NA
V gene: TRBV19
clone size: NA
CDR3 protein: CASSMSSTLFF
CDR3 DNA: TGTGCCAGTAGTATGTCTAGCACCCTCTTCTTT

J gene: TRBJ2-7
D gene: NA
V gene: TRBV29-1
clone size: many
CDR3 protein: CSVEVVPNEQYF
CDR3 DNA: TGCAGCGTTGAGGTAGTCCCCAACGAGCAGTACTTC

J gene: TRBJ1-1
D gene: NA
V gene: TRBV29-1
clone size: once
CDR3 protein: CSGGGSSEAFF
CDR3 DNA: TGCAGCGGCGGGGGGAGTTCTGAAGCTTTCTTT

J gene: TRBJ1-2
D gene: TRBD1
V gene: TRBV10-1
clone size: NA
CDR3 protein: CASSETGQGTNYGYTF
CDR3 DNA: TGCGCCAGCAGTGAGACTGGACAGGGTACTAACTATGGCTACACCTTC

J gene: TRBJ1-2
D gene: NA
V gene: TRBV18
clone size: few
CDR3 protein: CASSPPAVRGYGYTF
CDR3 DNA: TGTGCCAGCTCACCACCAGCAGTTAGAGGGTATGGCTACACCTTC

J gene: TRBJ2-1
D gene: TRBD2
V gene: TRBV10-3
clone size: NA
CDR3 protein: CAISEQTSGKNEQFF
CDR3 DNA: TGTGCCATCAGTGAACAGACTAGCGGGAAAAATGAGCAGTTCTTC

J gene: TRBJ1-1
D gene: TRBD1
V gene: TRBV3-1/TRBV3-2
clone size: few
CDR3 protein: CASTLQGAGNTEAFF
CDR3 DNA: TGTGCCAGTACACTCCAGGGGGCGGGAAACACTGAAGCTTTCTTT

J gene: TRBJ2-1
D gene: TRBD2
V gene: TRBV7-9
clone size: NA
CDR3 protein: CASSLRGTSGRHEQFF
CDR3 DNA: TGTGCCAGCAGCCTTCGCGGGACTAGCGGGAGACATGAGCAGTTCTTC

J gene: TRBJ2-1
D gene: TRBD2
V gene: TRBV5-1
clone size: few
CDR3 protein: CASSLSGRAVNNEQFF
CDR3 DNA: TGCGCCAGTTCTCTAAGCGGGAGGGCTGTTAACAATGAGCAGTTCTTC

J gene: TRBJ1-6
D gene: TRBD1
V gene: TRBV30
clone size: NA
CDR3 protein: CAWSVGQGNNSPLHF
CDR3 DNA: TGTGCCTGGAGTGTAGGACAGGGTAACAATTCACCCCTCCACTTT

J gene: TRBJ1-4
D gene: NA
V gene: TRBV5-1
clone size: NA
CDR3 protein: CASRKGVTNEKLFF
CDR3 DNA: TGCGCCAGCAGAAAGGGGGTAACTAATGAAAAACTGTTTTTT

J gene: TRBJ1-1
D gene: NA
V gene: TRBV7-2
clone size: NA
CDR3 protein: CASSPARRDSEAFF
CDR3 DNA: TGTGCCAGCAGCCCAGCTCGCAGGGATTCTGAAGCTTTCTTT

J gene: TRBJ1-4
D gene: NA
V gene: TRBV18
clone size: few
CDR3 protein: CASSPQGGTNEKLFF
CDR3 DNA: TGTGCCAGCTCACCACAGGGAGGCACTAATGAAAAACTGTTTTTT

J gene: TRBJ2-6
D gene: NA
V gene: TRBV2
clone size: NA
CDR3 protein: CASRADSTGANVLTF
CDR3 DNA: TGTGCCAGCAGAGCGGACAGTACTGGGGCCAACGTCCTGACTTTC

J gene: TRBJ2-3
D gene: TRBD1
V gene: TRBV5-4
clone size: once
CDR3 protein: CASSIDRGTQYF
CDR3 DNA: TGTGCCAGCAGCATCGACAGGGGTACGCAGTATTTT

J gene: TRBJ1-6
D gene: NA
V gene: TRBV27
clone size: NA
CDR3 protein: CASSLGRTNSPLHF
CDR3 DNA: TGTGCCAGCAGTTTGGGGCGGACCAATTCACCCCTCCACTTT

J gene: TRBJ2-7
D gene: TRBD1
V gene: TRBV7-9
clone size: once
CDR3 protein: CASQPSWAGGSGEQYF
CDR3 DNA: TGTGCCAGCCAGCCGAGTTGGGCAGGGGGAAGTGGCGAGCAGTACTTC

J gene: TRBJ2-1
D gene: NA
V gene: TRBV7-3
clone size: once
CDR3 protein: CASSLRRYYNEQFF
CDR3 DNA: TGTGCCAGCAGCTTGCGCAGGTACTACAATGAGCAGTTCTTC

J gene: TRBJ2-6
D gene: TRBD1
V gene: TRBV9
clone size: NA
CDR3 protein: CASSVGTGLSGANVLTF
CDR3 DNA: TGTGCCAGCAGCGTAGGGACAGGTCTCTCTGGGGCCAACGTCCTGACTTTC

J gene: TRBJ1-5
D gene: NA
V gene: TRBV5-1
clone size: NA
CDR3 protein: CASSPGPINQPQHF
CDR3 DNA: TGCGCCAGCAGCCCGGGTCCGATCAATCAGCCCCAGCATTTT

J gene: TRBJ1-5
D gene: NA
V gene: TRBV7-9
clone size: NA
CDR3 protein: CASSRGDQPQHF
CDR3 DNA: TGTGCCAGCAGCCGGGGGGATCAGCCCCAGCATTTT

J gene: TRBJ1-2
D gene: NA
V gene: TRBV15
clone size: few
CDR3 protein: CATSLTGSGGYTF
CDR3 DNA: TGTGCCACCAGCCTTACAGGGTCGGGAGGCTACACCTTC

J gene: TRBJ2-2
D gene: NA
V gene: TRBV7-9
clone size: NA
CDR3 protein: CASSFGRTGELFF
CDR3 DNA: TGTGCCAGCAGCTTTGGGAGGACCGGGGAGCTGTTTTTT

J gene: TRBJ2-3
D gene: TRBD2
V gene: TRBV7-2
clone size: NA
CDR3 protein: CASSLSGGGRDTQYF
CDR3 DNA: TGTGCCAGCAGCCTATCGGGGGGGGGCAGAGATACGCAGTATTTT

J gene: TRBJ2-1
D gene: NA
V gene: TRBV5-1
clone size: few
CDR3 protein: CASSAVGPVPGDEQFF
CDR3 DNA: TGCGCCAGCAGCGCTGTGGGCCCGGTGCCAGGGGATGAGCAGTTCTTC

J gene: TRBJ2-7
D gene: NA
V gene: TRBV6-5
clone size: NA
CDR3 protein: CASSYSTGTYEQYF
CDR3 DNA: TGTGCCAGCAGTTACAGTACAGGGACATACGAGCAGTACTTC

J gene: TRBJ1-3
D gene: TRBD1
V gene: TRBV2
clone size: NA
CDR3 protein: CASSSDRLSGNTIYF
CDR3 DNA: TGTGCCAGCAGTTCGGACAGGCTCTCTGGAAACACCATATATTTT

J gene: TRBJ1-2
D gene: TRBD1
V gene: TRBV25-1
clone size: few
CDR3 protein: CASSPTGIGYTF
CDR3 DNA: TGTGCCAGCAGTCCGACAGGGATCGGCTACACCTTC

J gene: TRBJ1-2
D gene: NA
V gene: TRBV7-2
clone size: NA
CDR3 protein: CASSLAREGGGYTF
CDR3 DNA: TGTGCCAGCAGCTTAGCCCGGGAGGGGGGAGGCTACACCTTC

J gene: TRBJ2-1
D gene: NA
V gene: TRBV19
clone size: NA
CDR3 protein: CASRRGSPYNEQFF
CDR3 DNA: TGTGCCAGCCGAAGAGGGTCACCTTACAATGAGCAGTTCTTC

J gene: TRBJ2-2
D gene: NA
V gene: TRBV7-9
clone size: NA
CDR3 protein: CASSLATPGDTGELFF
CDR3 DNA: TGTGCCAGCAGCTTAGCGACTCCGGGGGACACCGGGGAGCTGTTTTTT

J gene: TRBJ1-5
D gene: NA
V gene: TRBV19
clone size: NA
CDR3 protein: CASRPQGLGNQPQHF
CDR3 DNA: TGTGCCAGTAGACCACAGGGTTTGGGCAATCAGCCCCAGCATTTT